The next 14 T cell receptor beta chains were all read from a single sample in a study of CD8+ T cells in alopecia areata. cDNA reverse transcribed from extracted RNA served as the sequencing template. Libraries were prepared by immunoSEQ multiplex PCR; TCRdb keeps only in-frame clonotypes and omits some of them. The table includes approximately 150,000 clones, approximately 56% detected once. The sequencing sample was made of CD8+ T cells sorted from blood. Receptors were obtained from a human donor in good health.

This clone was seen only a few times. The V gene is TRBV27, the J gene TRBJ2-1; D is ambiguous. In germline, CDR1 is MNHEY, CDR2 SMNVEV (reference sequence). V lost 6 bases and J lost 2, with 11 bases in between. The CDR3 is made up of 14 amino acids. This CDR3 is CASSRAVPYNEQFF. The CDR3 bases are TGTGCCAGCAGCCGCGCGGTGCCCTACAATGAGCAGTTCTTC.

This clone has only a few counts. The chain links TRBV7-6 to TRBJ2-1; 7 bases align to TRBD2. CDR1 is SGHVS, CDR2 FNYEAQ, per germline. This CDR3 has 16 amino acids. Trimming took 2 bases from V and 2 from J; bases not matched to a gene: 6. The CDR3 reads CASSLMGGGAYNEQFF. The CDR3 DNA follows: TGTGCCAGCAGCTTAATGGGGGGAGGGGCCTACAATGAGCAGTTCTTC.

In its sample, this clone was seen a few times. This rearrangement joins TRBV7-8 to TRBJ2-2, with 11 positions matching TRBD2. CDR3 length: 17 residues. Germline trimming cut 5 bases from V and 3 bases from J; bases unmatched to any gene: 8. Germline CDR1 reads SGHVS; CDR2 reads FQNEAQ. The CDR3 nucleotides read TGTGCCAGCAGCGCCGGGATGGGACTAGCGGACACCGGGGAGCTGTTTTTT. It yields the protein CASSAGMGLADTGELFF.

Only a few counts were recorded for this clone. CDR3 residues: CGWTSGITDTQYF. The CDR3 DNA reads as TGCGGATGGACTAGCGGGATCACAGATACGCAGTATTTT. The chain couples TRBV29-1 to TRBJ2-3; TRBD2 matches 12 bases. Germline V lookup: CDR1 SQVTM, CDR2 ANQGSEA. The CDR3 has 13 residues.

The chain is built from TRBV29-1 and TRBJ2-1; D might be TRBD2 (6 bases). Trimming removed 8 bases from V and 7 bases from J, with 18 bases in between. The V gene's germline CDR1 is SQVTM and CDR2 ANQGSEA. CDR3 length: 13 residues. CDR3 DNA sequence: TGCAGCCTCCGGGGGTCTGGGGCAAATGAGCAGTTCTTC. It is translated as CSLRGSGANEQFF.

V is TRBV2 and J is TRBJ2-5; D is unclear. The CDR3 totals 14 residues. Trimming shortened V by 7 bases and J by 1 base, and 13 bases separated the two germline ends. Per germline, CDR1 SNHLY and CDR2 FYNNEI. The CDR3 coding sequence is TGTGCCAGCATGGGTATGAAGATCCAAGAGACCCAGTACTTC. Translating it yields CASMGMKIQETQYF.

This clone was found a few times. The rearrangement uses TRBV10-3 and TRBJ2-7; D remains ambiguous. Germline V lookup: CDR1 ENHRY, CDR2 SYGVKD. With 8 bases removed from V and 3 bases from J, the gap between germline ends came to 5 bases. CDR3 size: 10 residues. CDR3 in amino acids: CAIADYEQYF. The CDR3 DNA reads as TGTGCCATCGCCGACTACGAGCAGTACTTC.

The chain couples TRBV27 to TRBJ2-7; no firm D call. Germline V gene sequence: CDR1 MNHEY, CDR2 SMNVEV (reference sequence). Trimming removed 4 bases at V and 2 bases at J, with 9 bases between. This CDR3 spans 13 amino acids. The CDR3 sequence: CASSSDGAYEQYF. As DNA, the CDR3 is TGTGCCAGCAGTTCCGACGGAGCCTACGAGCAGTACTTC.

The genes are TRBV28 and TRBJ1-2; no reliable D call. V lost 6 bases, J lost 5 bases, and 7 bases lay in between. The CDR3 spans 11 residues. The V gene's germline CDR1 is MDHEN and CDR2 SYDVKM. CDR3 in amino acids: CASRDSYGYTF. In DNA, the CDR3 is TGTGCCAGCAGAGACTCTTATGGCTACACCTTC.

The chain has TRBV27 and TRBJ1-2; the D gene is possibly TRBD1 (6 bases). This CDR3 has 15 residues. The V gene lost 10 bases and the J gene lost 5 bases, with 23 bases spanning the gap. Germline CDR1 MNHEY, CDR2 SMNVEV (reference sequence). CDR3 residues: CATRDTVPNLYGYTF. The CDR3 bases are TGTGCCACACGGGACACTGTTCCCAATCTTTATGGCTACACCTTC.

V usage is TRBV29-1 and J usage is TRBJ2-1; D may be TRBD1 (6 bases). Germline lookup yields CDR1 SQVTM and CDR2 ANQGSEA. Trimming stripped 2 bases from V and 9 bases from J, with 17 bases between. The CDR3 consists of 14 residues. The chain's CDR3 is CSVEIQGTGTEQFF. The CDR3 nucleotides read TGCAGCGTTGAAATACAGGGAACGGGGACTGAGCAGTTCTTC.

J is TRBJ2-1 and V is TRBV4-1; 10 bases align to TRBD1. Looked up from germline, CDR1 is MGHRA and CDR2 is YSYEKL. The CDR3 consists of 14 residues. Losses at the gene ends were 3 bases for V and 5 bases for J; bases not matched to a gene: 1. DNA of the CDR3: TGCGCCAGCAGCCAGGACAGGGGGGACAATGAGCAGTTCTTC. Translation: CASSQDRGDNEQFF.

This CDR3 reads CSVVLTGTGPYEQYF. DNA of the CDR3: TGCAGCGTTGTCCTCACCGGGACAGGGCCATACGAGCAGTACTTC. The rearrangement links TRBV29-1 to TRBJ2-7; 9 bases map to TRBD1. The CDR3 extends over 15 amino acids. V gave up 4 bases and J gave up 4 bases; unmatched junction bases: 11. The V gene's germline CDR1 is SQVTM and CDR2 ANQGSEA.

The DNA for the CDR3 is TGTGCCAGCAGCTCCGGGACAGTTTATAATGAAAAACTGTTTTTT. Its protein is CASSSGTVYNEKLFF. J is TRBJ1-4 and V is TRBV7-6, with 7 bases matching TRBD1. Germline values: CDR1 SGHVS, CDR2 FNYEAQ. The CDR3 spans 15 residues. Trimming took 4 bases from V and 4 from J; bases not matched to a gene: 6.